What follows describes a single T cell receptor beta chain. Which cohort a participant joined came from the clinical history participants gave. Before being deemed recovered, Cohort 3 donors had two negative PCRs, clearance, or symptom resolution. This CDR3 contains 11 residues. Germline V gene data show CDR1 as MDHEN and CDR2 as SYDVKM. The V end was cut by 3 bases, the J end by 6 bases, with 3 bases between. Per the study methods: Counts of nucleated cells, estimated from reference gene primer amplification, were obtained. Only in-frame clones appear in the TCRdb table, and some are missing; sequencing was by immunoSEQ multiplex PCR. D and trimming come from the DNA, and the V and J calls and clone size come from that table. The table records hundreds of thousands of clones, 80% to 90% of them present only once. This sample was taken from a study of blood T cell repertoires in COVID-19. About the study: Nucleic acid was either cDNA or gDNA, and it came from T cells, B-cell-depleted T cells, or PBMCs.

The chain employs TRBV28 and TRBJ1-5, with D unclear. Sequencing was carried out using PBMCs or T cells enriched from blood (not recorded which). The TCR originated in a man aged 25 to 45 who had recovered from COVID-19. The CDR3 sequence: CASSFGQPQHF. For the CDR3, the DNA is TGTGCCAGCAGTTTCGGTCAGCCCCAGCATTTT.